This T cell receptor (beta chain) appears in the sequencing data of a study of blood T cells in healthy people across ages. Caucasian, healthy and from Russia, the donors were aged between about 6 and 90. The study's findings and limits: Versus aged donors, long-lived donors had higher diversity and more naive CD4+ cells. Considered underestimates were the diversity estimates obtained from one million T cells.

Using a J-beta primer mix together with a sample-barcoded 5' primer, a second PCR was run for about 6 to 11 cycles. TCRdb reanalysed the 5' RACE reads using MiXCR and keeps one entry per CDR3 protein. The sample records 550,000 to 800,000 distinct CDR3 sequences, more than 20% being singletons. This CDR3 comprises 15 residues. Per germline, CDR1 DFQATT and CDR2 SNEGSKA (reference sequence). Trimming took 6 bases from V and 9 from J; bases not matched to a gene: 11. Worth noting for this clonotype: The antigen is not known.

The TCR sequence derives from a man in his sixties or seventies in good health. The material sequenced was blood. V gene TRBV20-1 combines with J gene TRBJ2-1; TRBD2 matches 13 bases. CDR3 coding DNA: TGCAGTGCCACGTGGACTAGCGGGAGTTTCGCTGAGCAGTTCTTC. Translated, it gives CSATWTSGSFAEQFF.